Listed below are T cell receptor beta chains from one sample, sequenced in a study of T cells in Graves' hyperthyroidism and ophthalmopathy. TCRdb re-called the multiplex PCR reads through MiXCR, storing one row per CDR3 protein. Of around 480,000 distinct CDR3 sequences in the sample, around an eighth were seen once. The specimen was blood. These TCRs come from a young woman with Graves' hyperthyroidism. Each CDR3 is given with its conserved first and last residue. Fields, in order: clone size, J gene, D gene, V gene, CDR3 protein, CDR3 DNA. D genes are given only for firm matches. Clone size appears in some rows only: once, few, many, or a class for an expanded clone.

>NA|TRBJ2-1|NA|TRBV5-4
CASSLPAPYNEQFF
TGTGCCAGCAGCTTACCAGCCCCCTACAATGAGCAGTTCTTC
>NA|TRBJ2-7|NA|TRBV12-3/TRBV12-4
CASSLARAGAYEQYF
TGTGCCAGCAGTTTAGCGCGTGCAGGGGCCTACGAGCAGTACTTC
>few|TRBJ2-1|TRBD2|TRBV6-4
CASSDSTGGPDEQFF
TGTGCCAGCAGTGACTCAACGGGAGGGCCCGATGAGCAGTTCTTC
>many|TRBJ2-1|TRBD2|TRBV20-1
CSAPTSSRYNEQFF
TGCAGTGCTCCGACTAGCAGCCGCTACAATGAGCAGTTCTTC
>many|TRBJ1-5|NA|TRBV12-3/TRBV12-4
CASSSGPSNQPQHF
TGTGCCAGCAGCTCGGGACCGAGCAATCAGCCCCAGCATTTT
>many|TRBJ1-1|NA|TRBV11-3
CASSLWTADTEAFF
TGTGCCAGCAGCTTATGGACAGCGGACACTGAAGCTTTCTTT
>many|TRBJ2-1|TRBD2|TRBV5-1
CASSLAGVSGRDNEQFF
TGCGCCAGCAGCTTGGCCGGGGTTAGCGGGAGGGACAATGAGCAGTTCTTC
>NA|TRBJ1-2|TRBD1|TRBV19
CASSIFGTANYGYTF
TGTGCCAGTAGTATTTTCGGGACAGCTAACTATGGCTACACCTTC
>many|TRBJ1-2|NA|TRBV12-3/TRBV12-4
CASSLAVGQRYGYTF
TGTGCCAGCAGCTTGGCCGTCGGACAGCGTTATGGCTACACCTTC
>many|TRBJ2-1|NA|TRBV14
CASSQDYAYSDEQFF
TGTGCCAGCAGCCAAGATTATGCTTACAGCGATGAGCAGTTCTTC
>NA|TRBJ2-1|NA|TRBV20-1
CSASRTSNEQFF
TGCAGTGCTTCGAGAACTAGCAATGAGCAGTTCTTC
>many|TRBJ2-5|NA|TRBV2
CASSVGRQTQYF
TGTGCCAGCAGTGTGGGGAGGCAGACCCAGTACTTC
>many|TRBJ1-1|NA|TRBV6-1
CASSLGGRDTEAFF
TGTGCCAGCAGTCTCGGGGGCCGCGACACTGAAGCTTTCTTT